This T cell receptor beta chain was identified during a study of cytomegalovirus exposure and HLA in healthy donors. Remarks on this clone: Antigen specificity is unknown.

CDR1 is SGHRS, CDR2 YFSETQ, per germline. The CDR3 has 14 residues. Use of 60 Vbeta and 13 Jbeta primers characterized the PCR. Sequencing was performed with immunoSEQ multiplex PCR; in TCRdb, only in-frame clones are kept and a portion is missing. The repertoire holds some 130,000 clones, 60% to 85% seen once, with approximately 1% in the top ten. Whole-study results and caveats: Prior analysis indicated that the majority of TCR beta V segments exhibited productivity approximately 90% or approximately 30% of the time.

What was sequenced was PBMCs. This sequence was found in a man aged 18 to 29 in good health and CMV-seronegative. The chain combines TRBV5-1 with TRBJ2-5; TRBD1 is a possible D gene (6 bases). The DNA end is more similar to TRBJ2-7, so the J call may be wrong. CDR3 nucleotides: TGCGCCAGCAGCTTGGGAACAGGGTCTGGCGAGCAGTACTTC. Residues: CASSLGTGSGEQYF.